The 32 T cell receptor beta chains in this list originate from one sample, sequenced in a study of early T cells in non-severe SARS-CoV-2 infection (dated by TCRdb to 2020 to 2023). The library was built by means of 5' RACE. Sequenced using a NextSeq 500. TCRdb's own reprocessing of the public reads used fastp at Q25 and MiXCR and kept productive beta chains. Identical CDR3 protein sequences are pooled into one entry, listed with their most common genes and DNA. This sample lists approximately 76,000 distinct CDR3 sequences; about 14% were detected once. The ten most abundant clones make up under 4% of the sample. The sample was whole blood. These receptors all come from an adult who was a healthcare worker with PCR-confirmed SARS-CoV-2 infection or an uninfected control (not recorded which).

This clonotype was counted at least ten times. V gene TRBV18 combines with J gene TRBJ1-4; D gene unclear. Trimming stripped 2 bases from V and 5 bases from J, with 18 bases between. CDR1 is KGHSH, CDR2 LQKENI, per germline. CDR3 length equals 17 residues. This chain's CDR3 is CASSPERARAENEKLFF. The CDR3 coding sequence is TGTGCCAGCTCACCAGAGAGGGCCCGAGCTGAAAATGAAAAACTGTTTTTT.

This clonotype was detected many times. The rearrangement uses TRBV3-1 and TRBJ2-1; 8 bases agree with TRBD2. CDR3 length: 15 residues. The germline V gene has CDR1 LGHDT and CDR2 YNNKEL (reference sequence). Unmatched junction bases numbered 8, after V lost 2 bases and J lost 8 bases. DNA for the CDR3: TGTGCCAGCAGCCAACGAGGACTAGCTGTCCATGAGCAGTTCTTC. It codes for CASSQRGLAVHEQFF.

In this sample, this clonotype turned up a few times. This CDR3 is CASSPQAGETQYF. For the CDR3, the DNA is TGTGCCAGCAGTCCCCAGGCGGGAGAGACCCAGTACTTC. The gene calls are TRBV27 and TRBJ2-5, with D possibly being TRBD2 (5 bases). The CDR3 runs 13 residues. V was clipped by 5 bases and J by 4 bases, with 11 bases between them. Germline CDR1 and CDR2: MNHEY and SMNVEV (reference sequence).

This clonotype has only a few counts. The V and J genes are TRBV9 and TRBJ2-3; no firm D call. This CDR3 has 13 amino acids. Germline V CDR1 and CDR2: SGDLS, YYNGEE. The V end was cut by 0 bases, the J end by 0 bases, with 2 bases between. CDR3 nucleotide sequence: TGTGCCAGCAGCGTAGTCAGCACAGATACGCAGTATTTT. Encoded protein: CASSVVSTDTQYF.

The chain links TRBV20-1 to TRBJ2-7, with D possibly TRBD1 on 5 matching bases. CDR1 is DFQATT and CDR2 is SNEGSKA in the germline V gene (reference sequence). The CDR3 loop spans 14 amino acids. Deletions cut 1 base from V and 2 bases from J, with 12 bases between. The CDR3 coding sequence is TGCAGTGCTAGAGGGGCAGGGAATACCTACGAGCAGTACTTC. This gives the protein CSARGAGNTYEQYF.

At least ten counts were recorded for this clonotype. The V and J genes are TRBV29-1 and TRBJ1-1, with 8 bases lining up with TRBD1. Per germline, CDR1 SQVTM and CDR2 ANQGSEA. V lost 6 bases to trimming and J lost 4 bases; unmatched junction nucleotides: 10. This CDR3 is built from 14 residues. The CDR3 region has the DNA TGCAGCGTCGTAGGGAAAACAGGGGGCACTGAAGCTTTCTTT. As protein: CSVVGKTGGTEAFF.

The chain employs TRBV5-1 and TRBJ2-3; 10 bases line up with TRBD2. Germline CDR1 and CDR2: SGHRS and YFSETQ. The CDR3 extends over 19 amino acids. V shed 0 bases and J 1 base; nucleotides not matched to a gene: 11. CDR3 DNA sequence: TGCGCCAGCAGCTTGGCCCTCAGCGGGGGGGCCGGCGGCACAGATACGCAGTATTTT. Translating it yields CASSLALSGGAGGTDTQYF.

This clonotype was counted only a few times. V and J are TRBV2 and TRBJ2-5; a possible D gene is TRBD2 (5 bases). The V end was cut by 4 bases, the J end by 5 bases, with 11 bases between. The CDR3 totals 13 residues. Germline-derived CDR1 and CDR2 are SNHLY and FYNNEI. CDR3 bases: TGTGCCAGCAGTGTTCGGGGTACCGAGACCCAGTACTTC. It yields the protein CASSVRGTETQYF.

This clonotype came up many times. This chain connects TRBV2 to TRBJ2-3; the D gene is possibly TRBD2 (5 bases). Deletions cut 6 bases from V and 7 bases from J, with 14 bases between. CDR1 is SNHLY and CDR2 is FYNNEI in the germline V gene. CDR3 length equals 13 residues. CDR3 sequence reads: CASSPGILNTQYF. Written as DNA, the CDR3 is TGTGCCAGCAGCCCGGGGATCTTGAATACGCAGTATTTT.

The chain combines TRBV3-1 with TRBJ2-5; D is possibly TRBD1 (5 bases). The germline V gene has CDR1 LGHDT and CDR2 YNNKEL (reference sequence). Trimming stripped 1 base from V and 2 bases from J, with 11 bases between. The CDR3 loop spans 15 amino acids. CDR3 bases: TGTGCCAGCAGCCAAGGAAACAGGAGACAAGAGACCCAGTACTTC. Translated: CASSQGNRRQETQYF.

The V gene is TRBV12-3 or TRBV12-4, the J gene TRBJ2-7; 8 bases fit TRBD1. V was pared by 5 bases and J by 5 bases, with 5 bases of the junction left unmatched. This CDR3 has 13 residues. The CDR3 DNA reads as TGTGCCAGCAGTGTCCAGGGGGCCCACGAGCAGTACTTC. Translating gives CASSVQGAHEQYF.

This clonotype was picked up a small number of times. J is TRBJ2-6 and V is TRBV6-1; D perhaps matches TRBD1 (6 bases). This CDR3 contains 16 residues. V was cut by 8 bases and J by 4 bases, with 18 bases left in between. Per germline, CDR1 MNHNS and CDR2 SASEGT. The CDR3 sequence is CASWGPVIRGANVLTF. The CDR3 DNA reads TGTGCCAGCTGGGGGCCCGTGATCCGAGGGGCCAACGTCCTGACTTTC.

In its sample, this clonotype was seen a few times. This rearrangement joins TRBV11-1 to TRBJ2-1; no reliable D call. Germline CDR1 reads SGHAT; CDR2 reads FQDESV (reference sequence). V lost 4 bases and J lost 3, with 7 bases in between. This CDR3 is 13 amino acids long. The CDR3 here is CASSSPVYNEQFF. CDR3 DNA: TGTGCCAGCAGCTCTCCTGTCTACAATGAGCAGTTCTTC.

This clonotype was seen a few times. The V gene is TRBV27, the J gene TRBJ2-1; 9 positions match TRBD2. CDR1 is MNHEY, CDR2 SMNVEV, per germline (reference sequence). The CDR3 covers 15 residues. V trimming: 5 bases; J trimming: 1 base; junction bases outside the gene matches: 3. The CDR3 loop reads CASSASGGSYNEQFF. CDR3 nucleotide sequence: TGTGCCAGCAGTGCGAGCGGGGGGTCCTACAATGAGCAGTTCTTC.

This clonotype was observed at least ten times. This chain connects TRBV20-1 to TRBJ2-7, with D unclear. The CDR3 sequence is 14 residues long. Trimming left V 3 bases short and J 4 bases short, with 16 bases between. Germline V lookup: CDR1 DFQATT, CDR2 SNEGSKA (reference sequence). In DNA form, the CDR3 reads TGCAGTGCTAGCGTTCGGGCAGATGATTACGAGCAGTACTTC. It encodes CSASVRADDYEQYF.

This clonotype was detected only a few times. The rearrangement joins TRBV11-2 to TRBJ2-2; 7 bases are a match to TRBD1. CDR1 is SGHAT and CDR2 is FQNNGV in the germline V gene. With V trimmed by 5 bases and J by 2 bases, 14 bases remained unmatched. This CDR3 is built from 18 residues. The CDR3 bases are TGTGCCAGCAGCCCGTCCTCCGGCCAGGGGGAAAACACCGGGGAGCTGTTTTTT. Translating gives CASSPSSGQGENTGELFF.

This clonotype has at least ten counts. This sequence joins TRBV6-5 and TRBJ2-1; D is possibly TRBD2 (5 bases). Germline lookup yields CDR1 MNHEY and CDR2 SVGAGI. CDR3 size: 14 residues. V was cut by 10 bases and J by 0 bases, with 13 bases left in between. This chain's CDR3 is CATIGGSSYNEQFF. CDR3 DNA: TGTGCCACCATTGGAGGAAGCTCCTACAATGAGCAGTTCTTC.

J is TRBJ2-3 and V is TRBV29-1, with TRBD2 identical over 12 bases. Germline CDR1 reads SQVTM; CDR2 reads ANQGSEA. This CDR3 spans 15 amino acids. Trimming took 5 bases from V and 2 from J; bases not matched to a gene: 5. This CDR3 reads CSVPWTSGVTDTQYF. As DNA, the CDR3 is TGCAGCGTTCCGTGGACTAGCGGGGTCACAGATACGCAGTATTTT.

This clonotype was counted a few times. The chain combines TRBV19 with TRBJ2-3, with TRBD2 matching 11 bases. CDR1 and CDR2 from the germline V gene are LNHDA and SQIVND (reference sequence). The CDR3 totals 18 residues. V lost 4 bases, J lost 2 bases, and 11 bases stayed unmatched. CDR3 loop: CASSRGLAARDLTDTQYF. CDR3 in DNA: TGTGCCAGTAGTAGGGGACTAGCGGCCCGCGACCTCACAGATACGCAGTATTTT.

This clonotype has just a few counts. V is TRBV6-6 and J is TRBJ2-7; 8 bases are shared with TRBD1. Germline assignment: CDR1 MNHNY and CDR2 SVGAGI (reference sequence). V gave up 6 bases and J gave up 0 bases; unmatched junction bases: 7. CDR3 length: 15 residues. CDR3 sequence: CASRYGTGSSYEQYF. The CDR3 coding sequence is TGTGCCAGCAGGTACGGGACAGGTTCCTCCTACGAGCAGTACTTC.

The sample holds many counts of this clonotype. The chain is built from TRBV4-1 and TRBJ2-4; D is perhaps TRBD1 (6 bases). Trimming took 0 bases from V and 1 from J, leaving 7 bases between them. The CDR3 has 15 residues. Germline assignment: CDR1 MGHRA and CDR2 YSYEKL. This chain's CDR3 is CASSQEGAAKNIQYF. CDR3 coding DNA: TGCGCCAGCAGCCAAGAGGGGGCGGCCAAAAACATTCAGTACTTC.

The V gene is TRBV7-9, the J gene TRBJ2-3, with D possibly being TRBD1 (5 bases). CDR1 is SEHNR, CDR2 FQNEAQ, per germline (reference sequence). V was cut by 5 bases and J by 6 bases, with 12 bases left in between. There are 13 residues in the CDR3. For the CDR3, the DNA is TGTGCCAGCAGCCCGAGTGACAGTGATACGCAGTATTTT. Its protein is CASSPSDSDTQYF.

The chain uses TRBV7-8 and TRBJ2-1; 10 bases agree with TRBD2. The CDR3 extends over 17 amino acids. Germline lookup yields CDR1 SGHVS and CDR2 FQNEAQ. With V trimmed by 4 bases and J by 6 bases, 12 bases remained unmatched. CDR3 coding DNA: TGTGCCAGCAGCTGGGCTCTAGCGGGGGAAGCCCGCAATGAGCAGTTCTTC. This translates into CASSWALAGEARNEQFF.

The rearrangement joins TRBV9 to TRBJ2-4, with 16 bases lining up with TRBD2. This CDR3 spans 15 amino acids. Trimming took 3 bases from V and 8 from J; bases not matched to a gene: 2. Germline loops: CDR1 SGDLS, CDR2 YYNGEE. The CDR3 sequence: CASSAGTSGGDIQYF. DNA of the CDR3: TGTGCCAGCAGCGCCGGGACTAGCGGGGGGGACATTCAGTACTTC.

There are a few counts of this clonotype. This sequence joins TRBV14 and TRBJ1-4; D unclear. The V end was cut by 5 bases, the J end by 5 bases, with 15 bases between. This CDR3 comprises 15 residues. Per the germline V gene, CDR1 is SGHDN and CDR2 is FVKESK. This CDR3 reads CASSKGGLRNEKLFF. In DNA form, the CDR3 reads TGTGCCAGCAGCAAGGGAGGGTTACGCAATGAAAAACTGTTTTTT.

This clonotype was recorded a few times. CDR3 DNA: TGTGCCAGCAGCGTAGGGGGGTCAGGGGTTGAGTACTTC. Protein: CASSVGGSGVEYF. The chain employs TRBV9 and TRBJ2-7, with D possibly being TRBD1 (6 bases). V lost 0 bases to trimming and J lost 11 bases, with 15 bases between them. This CDR3 comprises 13 residues. CDR1 and CDR2 from the germline V gene are SGDLS and YYNGEE.

The table lists this clonotype with a few counts. The chain carries TRBV20-1 and TRBJ2-3, with a possible D match to TRBD2 (6 bases). Germline V CDR1 and CDR2: DFQATT, SNEGSKA (reference sequence). Trimming left V 1 base short and J 6 bases short, with 17 bases between. The CDR3 contains 15 residues. The CDR3 reads CSARAGLFRRDTQYF. In nucleotides, the CDR3 is TGCAGTGCTAGAGCGGGACTTTTCCGCCGGGATACGCAGTATTTT.

This clonotype was observed a few times. The chain recombines TRBV7-3 with TRBJ2-1, with 8 bases aligning to TRBD2. Germline-derived CDR1 and CDR2 are SGHTA and FQGTGA. Trimming removed 1 base from V and 5 bases from J; junction bases left unmatched: 10. CDR3 length equals 17 residues. The CDR3 region has the DNA TGTGCCAGCAGCTTAAGGCCAACAGCGGGAGAGGACAATGAGCAGTTCTTC. The encoded protein is CASSLRPTAGEDNEQFF.

This clonotype was recorded a few times. The chain employs TRBV29-1 and TRBJ1-1; TRBD1 matches at 7 bases. CDR1 and CDR2 (germline): SQVTM, ANQGSEA. The CDR3 runs to 10 residues. V trimming: 7 bases; J trimming: 12 bases; junction bases outside the gene matches: 8. The CDR3 sequence is CSATGTATFF. The CDR3 region has the DNA TGCAGCGCCACCGGGACAGCAACTTTCTTT.

The V call is TRBV7-8, the J call TRBJ1-6; a possible D gene is TRBD1 (5 bases). This CDR3 spans 18 amino acids. The V and J ends lost 9 bases and 0 bases respectively, with 21 bases between them. Per the germline V gene, CDR1 is SGHVS and CDR2 is FQNEAQ. CDR3 amino acids: CASRTPGRQSSYNSPLHF. CDR3 DNA: TGTGCCAGTAGGACACCGGGACGGCAGAGCTCCTATAATTCACCCCTCCACTTT.

This clonotype showed up just a few times. V is TRBV9 and J is TRBJ2-7; unclear D gene. The CDR3 is 13 amino acids. V lost 3 bases and J 6 bases, leaving 13 bases between the germline ends. CDR1 is SGDLS, CDR2 YYNGEE, per germline. The CDR3, as DNA: TGTGCCAGCAGCGCCTCCAGCCCGTCCGAGCAGTACTTC. As protein: CASSASSPSEQYF.

The chain employs TRBV28 and TRBJ2-7, with TRBD1 as a possible D gene (6 bases). Deletions cut 4 bases from V and 3 bases from J, with 13 bases between. CDR1 is MDHEN, CDR2 SYDVKM, per germline. This CDR3 region has 14 residues. This CDR3 is CASSSRGRGYEQYF. The CDR3 DNA reads as TGTGCCAGCAGTTCCAGGGGAAGAGGCTACGAGCAGTACTTC. Variable domain in full (rest from reference TRBV28 and TRBJ2-7): DVKVTQSSRYLVKRTGEKVFLECVQDMDHENMFWYRQDPGLGLRLIYFSYDVKMKEKGDIPEGYSVSREKKERFSLILESASTNQTSMYLCASSSRGRGYEQYFGPGTRLTVT.